This T cell receptor (beta chain) appears in the sequencing data of a study of CD8+CD57+ T cells in acquired aplastic anemia (dated by TCRdb to 2016 to 2019). Broadly, across the study: DNA extracted from sorted CD4+ and CD8+ cells had a mean of around 3 ug, with a range of about 0.18 to 27.4 ug. An average of about 10 million reads for CD4+ cells and 11.0 million reads for CD8+ cells was obtained from healthy donor samples. The paper's findings and limits, for the study overall: Although some 28 CD8+ CDR3 sequences were shared by patients and controls, these sequences appeared highly expressed in patients and within the immunodominant clones of patients. Patients and healthy controls showed no significant difference in CD8+ Simpson's diversity (P=0.060).

This clonotype was counted many times. Its antigen is unknown. No much larger clone exists at a distance of one base, and base qualities are not known. Genomic DNA served as template for TCR beta VDJ combination and CDR3 sequence profiling. TCR repertoire sequencing was run on an Illumina HiSeq 2000. Concerning the study's data processing: Repertoire assessment relied on Simpson's diversity index, CDR3 size and DJ length profiles, and TRBV/TRBJ rearrangement plots. Whichever DNA sequence was most abundant in the deep sequencing data was defined as the immunodominant clone. CDR3 amino acid sequences were checked for sharing between subjects and were compared against published repertoires and the VDJdb database. The public reads were quality trimmed at Q25 with fastp and then assembled into clones with MiXCR by TCRdb, keeping productive beta chains. Every CDR3 protein is listed once, alongside the most common genes and DNA of its rows. The V and J calls come from TCRdb's annotation, not from the publication. The sample includes fewer than 250,000 distinct CDR3 sequences, with roughly half observed a single time. The ten largest clones capture 15% to 20% of the sample.

The CDR3 contains 15 residues, cysteine and phenylalanine counted. The retained sequence is limited to the CDR3, 45 bases, with the frame set at the first base. CDR1 MDHEN and CDR2 SYDVKM were looked up in the germline V gene. V trim: 7 bases; J trim: 2 bases; unmatched bases: 5. TCR repertoires of sorted CD4+ and CD8+ blood T cells from severe aplastic anemia patients and healthy subjects were deep-sequenced in the study. Ficoll-Paque density gradient centrifugation was used to isolate peripheral blood mononuclear cells. Before DNA extraction, CD4+ and CD8+ T cells were sorted with FACS or magnetic beads.

The TCR was taken from a human donor in good health, serving as a control. Source material: sorted CD4+, CD8+, or CD8+CD57+ T cells (not recorded which) from PBMCs. The chain is encoded by TRBV28 joined to TRBJ2-1, and 10 junction bases match TRBD2. The CDR3 sequence is CASTSSGGPYNEQFF. The DNA sequence follows: TGTGCCAGCACCAGTAGCGGGGGGCCCTACAATGAGCAGTTCTTC.